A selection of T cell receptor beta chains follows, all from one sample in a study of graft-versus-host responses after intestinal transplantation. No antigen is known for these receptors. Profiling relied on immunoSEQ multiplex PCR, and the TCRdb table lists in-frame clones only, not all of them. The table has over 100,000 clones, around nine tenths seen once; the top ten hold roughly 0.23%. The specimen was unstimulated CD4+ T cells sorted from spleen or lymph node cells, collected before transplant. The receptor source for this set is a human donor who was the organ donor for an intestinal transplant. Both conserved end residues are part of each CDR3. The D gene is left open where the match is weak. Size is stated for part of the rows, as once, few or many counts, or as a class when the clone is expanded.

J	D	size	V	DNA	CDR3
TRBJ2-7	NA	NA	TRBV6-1	TGTGCCAGCAGTGAGGGGGGCTACCGGTACGAGCAGTACTTC	CASSEGGYRYEQYF
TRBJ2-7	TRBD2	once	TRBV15	TGTGCCACCAGCATCGGACTAGTGGGCGAGCAGTACTTC	CATSIGLVGEQYF
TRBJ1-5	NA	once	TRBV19	TGTGCCAGTAGTGCGGGAAGCAATCAGCCCCAGCATTTT	CASSAGSNQPQHF
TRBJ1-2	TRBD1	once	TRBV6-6	TGTGCCAGCAGTTACTCAGGGGGCGACTATGGCTACACCTTC	CASSYSGGDYGYTF
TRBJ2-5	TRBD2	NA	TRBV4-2	TGTGCCAGCAGCCAAGTCTTGGCCCTAGCGGGAGGCGAGACCCAGTACTTC	CASSQVLALAGGETQYF
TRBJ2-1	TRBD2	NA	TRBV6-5	TGTGCCAGCAGCTCTAGCCTAGCGGTGAACAATGAGCAGTTCTTC	CASSSSLAVNNEQFF
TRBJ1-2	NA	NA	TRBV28	TGTGCCAGCAGTTACGCAAGCTGGCCCAACAGGGACTATGGCTACACCTTC	CASSYASWPNRDYGYTF
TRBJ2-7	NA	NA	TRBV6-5	TGTGCCAGCAGTGTTGAAGGTCGATCCTACGAGCAGTACTTC	CASSVEGRSYEQYF
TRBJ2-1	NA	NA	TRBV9	TGTGCCAGCAGCGTAGAGGACACCTACAATGAGCAGTTCTTC	CASSVEDTYNEQFF
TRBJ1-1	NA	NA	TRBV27	TGTGCCAGCAGCCTCCGGGTAGCGACGGGCACTGAAGCTTTCTTT	CASSLRVATGTEAFF
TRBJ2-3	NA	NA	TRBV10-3	TGTGCCATCAGTGAGGGGCGCTCCACAGATACGCAGTATTTT	CAISEGRSTDTQYF
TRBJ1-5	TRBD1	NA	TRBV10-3	TGTGCCATCAGCGAACAGGGGAGGGATCAGCCCCAGCATTTT	CAISEQGRDQPQHF
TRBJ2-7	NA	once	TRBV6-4	TGTGCCAGCAGTTCGAGGGGGAACTCCTACGAGCAGTACTTC	CASSSRGNSYEQYF
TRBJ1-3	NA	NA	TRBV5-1	TGCGCCAGCAGCTTGGGGACACCTGGAAACACCATATATTTT	CASSLGTPGNTIYF
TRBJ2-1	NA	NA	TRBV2	TGTGCCAGCAGTCAGGGTGTCCCTTCCTACAATGAGCAGTTCTTC	CASSQGVPSYNEQFF
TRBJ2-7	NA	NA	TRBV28	TGTGCCAGCAACTCTAGATACGAGCAGTACTTC	CASNSRYEQYF
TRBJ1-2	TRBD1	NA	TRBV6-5	TGTGCCAGCAGCGTAGGGACAGAGTCGAACTATGGCTACACCTTC	CASSVGTESNYGYTF
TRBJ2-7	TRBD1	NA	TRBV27	TGTGCCAGCAAAGCTCGACAGGGGGCAAACGAGCAGTACTTC	CASKARQGANEQYF
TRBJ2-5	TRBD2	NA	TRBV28	TGTGCCAGCAGCCGCGGGACTAGCGCCCAAGAGACCCAGTACTTC	CASSRGTSAQETQYF
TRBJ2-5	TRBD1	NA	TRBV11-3	TGTGCCAGCAGCCTACGGACAGGGGATGGAGAGACCCAGTACTTC	CASSLRTGDGETQYF
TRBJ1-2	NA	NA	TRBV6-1	TGTGCCAGCAGGGACTACATACTATCTAACTATGGCTACACCTTC	CASRDYILSNYGYTF
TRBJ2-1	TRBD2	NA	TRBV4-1	TGCGCCAGCAGCCAAGATCGAGGGACTAGTATCGGTGGTGAGCAGTTCTTC	CASSQDRGTSIGGEQFF
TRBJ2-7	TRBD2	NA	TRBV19	TGTGCCAGTAGTTCTCAGCGGGAACTACACTACGAGCAGTACTTC	CASSSQRELHYEQYF
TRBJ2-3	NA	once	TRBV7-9	TGTGCCAGCAGCCCCGACAGCTCATCCACAGATACGCAGTATTTT	CASSPDSSSTDTQYF
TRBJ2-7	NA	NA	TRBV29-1	TGCAGCGTGAGAGACCCGGCCCCCTACGAGCAGTACTTC	CSVRDPAPYEQYF
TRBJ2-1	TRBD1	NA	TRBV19	TGTGCCACCAAACCCCCAGGGGGCGATGAGCAGTTCTTC	CATKPPGGDEQFF
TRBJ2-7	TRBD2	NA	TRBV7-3	TGTGCCAGCAGCTTGTGGCTAGCGGGAGTTGAGGCCCACGAGCAGTACTTC	CASSLWLAGVEAHEQYF
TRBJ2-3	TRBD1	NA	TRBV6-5	TGTGCCAGCAGTACCTCTAGGACAGGGCAAGATACGCAGTATTTT	CASSTSRTGQDTQYF
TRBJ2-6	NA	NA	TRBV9	TGTGCCAGCAGCACACAATTCTCTGGGGCCAACGTCCTGACTTTC	CASSTQFSGANVLTF
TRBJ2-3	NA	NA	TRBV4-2	TGTGCCAGCAGCCAAGCGACGGGCACAGATACGCAGTATTTT	CASSQATGTDTQYF
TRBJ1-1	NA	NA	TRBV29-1	TGCAGCGTTGAAGAAAACTCCCTTGGGACTGAAGCTTTCTTT	CSVEENSLGTEAFF
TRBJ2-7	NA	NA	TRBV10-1	TGCGCCAGCAGTGATGGATCGGGGGCGCATCAGGGCGAGCAGTACTTC	CASSDGSGAHQGEQYF
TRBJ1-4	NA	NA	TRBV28	TGTGCCAGCCGGGGGACAACTAATGAAAAACTGTTTTTT	CASRGTTNEKLFF
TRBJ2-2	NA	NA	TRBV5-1	TGCGCCAGCAGCTTGTACGGGCCCTATTCCTACACCGGGGAGCTGTTTTTT	CASSLYGPYSYTGELFF
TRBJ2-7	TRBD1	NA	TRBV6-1	TGTGCCAGCAGCCGGACAGGGCACTACGAGCAGTACTTC	CASSRTGHYEQYF
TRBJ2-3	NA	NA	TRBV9	TGTGCCAGCAGCGTCGGCCTTAGTCTGGATACGCAGTATTTT	CASSVGLSLDTQYF
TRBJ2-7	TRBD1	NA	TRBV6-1	TGTGCCAGCAGGAACCGGGACAGGGGCTACGAGCAGTACTTC	CASRNRDRGYEQYF
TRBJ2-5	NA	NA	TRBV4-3	TGCGCTACGCGAGGGCCAGGTGGCACCCAGTACTTC	CATRGPGGTQYF
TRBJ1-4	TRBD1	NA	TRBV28	TGTGCCAGCAGTTTAGGCCCAGGGGGAGTTAATGAAAAACTGTTTTTT	CASSLGPGGVNEKLFF
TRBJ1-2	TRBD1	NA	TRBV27	TGTGCCAGCAGTTTCTTCCGCGGGACAGGGGAGTCGGGTAGCTATGGCTACACCTTC	CASSFFRGTGESGSYGYTF
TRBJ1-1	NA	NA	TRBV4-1	TGCGCCAGCAGCCCCCGGGTGGAGGGGATGAACACTGAAGCTTTCTTT	CASSPRVEGMNTEAFF
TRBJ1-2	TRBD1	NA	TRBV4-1	TGCGCCAGCAGCCAACAGGGGGCGAACTATGGCTACACCTTC	CASSQQGANYGYTF
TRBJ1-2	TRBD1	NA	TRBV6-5	TGTGCCAGCAGCAACAGGGGGCTCTATGGCTACACCTTC	CASSNRGLYGYTF
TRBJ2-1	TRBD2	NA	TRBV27	TGTGCCAGCAGTTCCCGGACTAGCGGGAGATCCTACAATGAGCAGTTCTTC	CASSSRTSGRSYNEQFF
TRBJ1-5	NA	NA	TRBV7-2	TGTGCCAGCAGGGATTCGGGTGGGGGACGAAGTCAGCCCCAGCATTTT	CASRDSGGGRSQPQHF
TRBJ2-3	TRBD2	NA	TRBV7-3	TGTGCCAGCAGCTTAACAGCGGGAGTTGATACGCAGTATTTT	CASSLTAGVDTQYF
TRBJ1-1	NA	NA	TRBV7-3	TGTGCCAGCAGCTTAAACAGGTTATTGACGGCTTTCTTT	CASSLNRLLTAFF
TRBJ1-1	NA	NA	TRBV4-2	TGTGCCAGCAGCCAGCACAGAGACAGGATGAACACTGAAGCTTTCTTT	CASSQHRDRMNTEAFF
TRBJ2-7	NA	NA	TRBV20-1	TGCAGTGCGGGAACCTCCTACGAGCAGTACTTC	CSAGTSYEQYF
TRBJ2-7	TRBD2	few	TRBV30	TGTGCCTGGAGCGGGGGGGGCGAGCAGTACTTC	CAWSGGGEQYF